Shown below are 30 T cell receptor beta chains from a single sample sequenced in a study of shared clonotypes between healthy human individuals. The protocol was immunoSEQ multiplex PCR, while the TCRdb copy is restricted to in-frame clones and leaves out a portion. The table has 730,000 or so clones, 72% seen once; the top ten hold roughly 1.8%. Sequencing used memory CD4+ T cells sorted from blood. Specified subset: CD45RA-negative fraction. Receptors were obtained from a young woman in good health.

The chain is built from TRBV20-1 and TRBJ1-2; D is unclear. This CDR3 spans 11 amino acids. Trimming stripped 8 bases from V and 5 bases from J, with 12 bases between. Germline CDR1 is DFQATT and CDR2 is SNEGSKA (reference sequence). CDR3 in DNA: TGCAGTTCACGGAGTAGTTATGGCTACACCTTC. The encoded protein is CSSRSSYGYTF.

The V and J genes are TRBV5-4 and TRBJ1-1, with TRBD1 identical over 7 bases. Germline V CDR1 and CDR2: SGHNT, YYREEE (reference sequence). CDR3 size: 17 residues. V lost 4 bases to trimming and J lost 5 bases; unmatched junction nucleotides: 17. The CDR3 nucleotides read TGTGCCAGCAGCCCGGGATCAAGACAGGGATTAAGGACTGAAGCTTTCTTT. Translated, it gives CASSPGSRQGLRTEAFF.

About this clone itself: Within the sample, other DNA sequences also encode this same CDR3. This chain links TRBV19 with TRBJ1-2; D possibly corresponds to TRBD1 (6 bases). The CDR3 loop spans 12 amino acids. V was clipped by 7 bases and J by 2 bases, with 8 bases between them. CDR1 and CDR2 (germline): LNHDA, SQIVND (reference sequence). CDR3 in DNA: TGTGCCAGTATCGGACAGAACTATGGCTACACCTTC. Protein: CASIGQNYGYTF.

This clone appeared a single time. The rearrangement joins TRBV6-5 to TRBJ2-3; 12 nucleotides align to TRBD2. Germline V gene lookup returns CDR1 MNHEY and CDR2 SVGAGI. The CDR3 is 14 residues long. J gave up 5 bases and V 10 bases, and 7 bases lay outside the gene matches. The CDR3, as DNA: TGTGCCAAACGACTAGCGGGAGCTGGAGATACGCAGTATTTT. Amino acid sequence: CAKRLAGAGDTQYF.

This sequence joins TRBV25-1 and TRBJ2-5; D is ambiguous. Trimming cost V 2 bases and J 1 base, with 17 bases left between them. CDR3 length equals 17 residues. CDR1 is MGHDK and CDR2 is SYGVNS in the germline V gene. Here the CDR3 DNA reads TGTGCCAGCAGTGAAGGGTGGTGGCAGGTGATCCAAGAGACCCAGTACTTC. Translated: CASSEGWWQVIQETQYF.

Of note for this clone: This sample also contains other DNA sequences that code for the same CDR3. The chain joins TRBV5-1 to TRBJ2-2; D not certain. Germline assignment: CDR1 SGHRS and CDR2 YFSETQ. V dropped 0 bases and J dropped 2 bases, with 5 bases sitting between them. The CDR3 contains 14 residues. CDR3 sequence reads: CASSLGGNTGELFF. CDR3 coding DNA: TGCGCCAGCAGCTTGGGGGGTAACACCGGGGAGCTGTTTTTT.

This chain connects TRBV6-6 to TRBJ2-1; no definite D call. Germline loops: CDR1 MNHNY, CDR2 SVGAGI (reference sequence). This CDR3 is built from 15 residues. The ends were cut back, 2 bases at V and 5 bases at J, with 13 bases in the middle. The CDR3 reads CASSYPPVGDNEQFF. CDR3 sequence (DNA): TGTGCCAGCAGTTACCCCCCGGTCGGAGACAATGAGCAGTTCTTC.

The rearrangement uses TRBV20-1 and TRBJ1-2, with D perhaps TRBD1 (5 bases). The CDR3 covers 11 residues. Trimming took 6 bases from V and 9 from J, leaving 14 bases between them. CDR1 and CDR2 from the germline V gene are DFQATT and SNEGSKA (reference sequence). CDR3 nucleotide sequence: TGCAGTGCAACCGGGACTGTGAGCTACACCTTC. It codes for CSATGTVSYTF.

J is TRBJ1-2 and V is TRBV6-1; 7 positions match TRBD1. The CDR3 runs to 13 residues. Trimming cost V 6 bases and J 3 bases; bases outside gene matches: 4. The germline V gene has CDR1 MNHNS and CDR2 SASEGT. CDR3 sequence: CASRRGQDYGYTF. In DNA, the CDR3 is TGTGCCAGCAGGAGGGGGCAGGACTATGGCTACACCTTC.

The V gene is TRBV28, the J gene TRBJ1-5, with unresolved D. V dropped 5 bases and J dropped 0 bases, with 5 bases sitting between them. Germline CDR1 MDHEN, CDR2 SYDVKM. The CDR3 loop spans 13 amino acids. Here the CDR3 reads CASSIGSNQPQHF. CDR3 in DNA: TGTGCCAGCAGTATCGGTAGCAATCAGCCCCAGCATTTT.

The rearrangement joins TRBV6-5 to TRBJ2-3, with D tentatively TRBD1 or TRBD2 (5 bases each). Per germline, CDR1 MNHEY and CDR2 SVGAGI. Trimming stripped 8 bases from V and 0 bases from J, with 12 bases between. The CDR3 is 14 amino acids. The CDR3 reads CASWGGGSTDTQYF. DNA for the CDR3: TGTGCCAGCTGGGGTGGGGGTAGCACAGATACGCAGTATTTT.

This clone was seen at least ten times. V usage is TRBV29-1 and J usage is TRBJ1-2; tentatively, D is TRBD1 (6 bases). V dropped 2 bases and J dropped 8 bases, with 21 bases sitting between them. This CDR3 region has 15 residues. The germline gives CDR1 SQVTM, CDR2 ANQGSEA. The CDR3 sequence: CSVEKGDASDPGYTF. CDR3 sequence (DNA): TGCAGCGTTGAAAAGGGGGACGCATCCGACCCGGGCTACACCTTC.

V is TRBV7-2 and J is TRBJ2-7; D is undetermined. CDR1 and CDR2 from the germline V gene are SGHTA and FQGNSA. The ends were cut back, 1 base at V and 3 bases at J, with 10 bases in the middle. The CDR3 is made up of 14 amino acids. CDR3 bases: TGTGCCAGCAGCTTAGAGCGCGCATACTACGAGCAGTACTTC. Translation: CASSLERAYYEQYF.

The chain uses TRBV15 and TRBJ2-6; 9 bases agree with TRBD1. The CDR3 consists of 16 residues. Germline V gene data show CDR1 as LNHNV and CDR2 as YYDKDF (reference sequence). Losses at the gene ends were 9 bases for V and 0 bases for J; bases not matched to a gene: 6. Here the CDR3 DNA reads TGTGCCACGTCCACAGGGGGCGCCTCTGGGGCCAACGTCCTGACTTTC. This translates into CATSTGGASGANVLTF.

The chain is built from TRBV11-2 and TRBJ2-5; 8 nucleotides match TRBD1. The J call may be mistaken, given a closer DNA end match to TRBJ2-7. The CDR3 is made up of 14 amino acids. From germline, CDR1 is SGHAT and CDR2 FQNNGV. CDR3 nucleotides: TGTGCCAGCAGCCCCAGCACAGGGGGTTACGAGCAGTACTTC. Translating gives CASSPSTGGYEQYF.

The chain has TRBV6-1 and TRBJ2-5; weak D call: TRBD2 (5 bases). V shed 7 bases and J shed 4 bases, with 16 bases lying between them. CDR1 and CDR2 from the germline V gene are MNHNS and SASEGT. The CDR3 totals 14 residues. CDR3 sequence reads: CASNPRGVAETQYF. The CDR3 coding sequence is TGTGCCAGCAATCCACGGGGTGTTGCAGAGACCCAGTACTTC.

This sequence joins TRBV28 and TRBJ2-6; D uncertain. This CDR3 contains 15 residues. The V and J ends lost 1 base and 1 base respectively, with 5 bases between them. Germline V gene sequence: CDR1 MDHEN, CDR2 SYDVKM. For the CDR3, the DNA is TGTGCCAGCAGTTTATATAGGTCTGGGGCCAACGTCCTGACTTTC. It codes for CASSLYRSGANVLTF.

The chain employs TRBV29-1 and TRBJ2-7; D gene uncertain. Germline V gives CDR1 SQVTM, CDR2 ANQGSEA. Trimming removed 5 bases at V and 0 bases at J, with 17 bases between. The CDR3 is 15 residues long. The DNA of the CDR3 is TGCAGCGTTCGTAAGGGAACCTCACTCTCCTACGAGCAGTACTTC. Protein sequence: CSVRKGTSLSYEQYF.

The chain uses TRBV19 and TRBJ2-1, with 7 bases matching TRBD1. Trimming took 4 bases from V and 7 from J; bases not matched to a gene: 10. This CDR3 contains 15 residues. Germline V gene sequence: CDR1 LNHDA, CDR2 SQIVND (reference sequence). CDR3 in amino acids: CASSTDRARKNEQFF. DNA for the CDR3: TGTGCCAGTAGTACCGACAGGGCCCGTAAGAATGAGCAGTTCTTC.

This chain uses TRBV23-1 with TRBJ2-1; TRBD2 agrees at 11 bases. TRBV23-1 has ORF status, its function being uncertain. The CDR3 length is 18 residues. The trim removed 1 base at V and 8 bases at J, leaving 13 bases unmatched. The CDR3 region is CASSQFRGSGRVLDEQFF. The CDR3 coding sequence is TGCGCCAGCAGTCAATTCCGTGGTAGCGGGAGGGTCCTAGATGAGCAGTTCTTC.

The V gene is TRBV19, the J gene TRBJ2-5, with 8 bases fitting TRBD2. This CDR3 comprises 16 residues. From germline, CDR1 is LNHDA and CDR2 SQIVND (reference sequence). Trimming cost V 5 bases and J 1 base; bases outside gene matches: 9. The CDR3 nucleotides read TGTGCCAGTAGTGGGGGGGCGGGAGGACCCCAAGAGACCCAGTACTTC. Translation: CASSGGAGGPQETQYF.

The chain has TRBV12-5 and TRBJ2-2; 8 nucleotides align to TRBD2. Germline CDR1 and CDR2: LGHNT and FRNRAP. V trimming: 2 bases; J trimming: 5 bases; junction bases outside the gene matches: 1. The CDR3 consists of 14 residues. CDR3 region: CASGLSSGTGELFF. The CDR3 coding sequence is TGTGCTAGTGGTTTGTCTAGCGGGACCGGGGAGCTGTTTTTT. Together with reference TRBV12-5 and TRBJ2-2, the CDR3 gives the full variable domain: DARVTQTPRHKVTEMGQEVTMRCQPILGHNTVFWYRQTMMQGLELLAYFRNRAPLDDSGMPKDRFSAEMPDATLATLKIQPSEPRDSAVYFCASGLSSGTGELFFGEGSRLTVL.

The chain joins TRBV19 to TRBJ2-1, with 8 bases matching TRBD2. CDR1 is LNHDA and CDR2 is SQIVND in the germline V gene (reference sequence). The CDR3 loop spans 15 amino acids. V shed 7 bases and J 4 bases; nucleotides not matched to a gene: 9. CDR3 nucleotides: TGTGCCAGTACGGGGGGGACCTGGGATTACAATGAGCAGTTCTTC. It specifies CASTGGTWDYNEQFF.

This rearrangement joins TRBV27 to TRBJ2-1; 7 positions agree with TRBD2. Germline-derived CDR1 and CDR2 are MNHEY and SMNVEV (reference sequence). This CDR3 contains 13 residues. Written as DNA, the CDR3 is TGTGCAACCGGGACTAAGACCTACAATGAGCAGTTCTTC. Translated, it gives CATGTKTYNEQFF.

The V call is TRBV7-9, the J call TRBJ1-4, with D possibly matching TRBD1 (5 bases). The CDR3 is made up of 16 amino acids. Trimming pared 0 bases from V and 4 bases from J, leaving 12 bases between. Looked up from germline, CDR1 is SEHNR and CDR2 is FQNEAQ (reference sequence). The CDR3 loop reads CASSLAGTGDNEKLFF. In nucleotides, the CDR3 is TGTGCCAGCAGCTTAGCCGGGACGGGAGATAATGAAAAACTGTTTTTT.

The J gene is TRBJ2-1, the V gene TRBV11-3; D ambiguous. V was shortened by 1 base and J by 10 bases, with 11 bases between the two germline ends. The CDR3 totals 13 residues. In germline, CDR1 is SGHNT, CDR2 YENEEA. The CDR3 DNA follows: TGTGCCAGCAGCTTAGTTCTGGCTGGGGAGCAGTTCTTC. The encoded protein is CASSLVLAGEQFF. Combining the CDR3 with reference TRBV11-3 and TRBJ2-1 gives the whole variable domain EAGVVQSPRYKIIEKKQPVAFWCNPISGHNTLYWYLQNLGQGPELLIRYENEEAVDDSQLPKDRFSAERLKGVDSTLKIQPAELGDSAVYLCASSLVLAGEQFFGPGTRLTVL.

The CDR3 DNA is TGTGCCAGCAGCTTGGGGATAGGGAACTCCCAAGAGACCCAGTACTTC. Its protein is CASSLGIGNSQETQYF. The chain joins TRBV5-4 to TRBJ2-5; D gene ambiguous. Trimming stripped 0 bases from V and 1 base from J, with 13 bases between. Per germline, CDR1 SGHNT and CDR2 YYREEE (reference sequence). The CDR3 contains 16 residues.

This clone was found a few times. V and J are TRBV29-1 and TRBJ1-1; 7 nucleotides match TRBD1. The CDR3 loop spans 14 amino acids. Trimming at V came to 4 bases and at J to 1 base, leaving 6 bases not matched to a gene. Germline assignment: CDR1 SQVTM and CDR2 ANQGSEA. CDR3 DNA: TGCAGCGTTGCATGGCCAGGGGGGAACACTGAAGCTTTCTTT. Translated: CSVAWPGGNTEAFF. The full variable domain, completed using reference TRBV29-1 and TRBJ1-1, is SAVISQKPSRDICQRGTSLTIQCQVDSQVTMMFWYRQQPGQSLTLIATANQGSEATYESGFVIDKFPISRPNLTFSTLTVSNMSPEDSSIYLCSVAWPGGNTEAFFGQGTRLTVV.

CDR3 amino acids: CASTQTRGRYEQYF. The CDR3 DNA sequence: TGTGCCAGCACCCAAACGCGAGGACGGTACGAGCAGTACTTC. The chain carries TRBV28 and TRBJ2-7; D unclear. This CDR3 is built from 14 residues. The germline CDR1 and CDR2 sequences are MDHEN and SYDVKM. V was pared by 7 bases and J by 4 bases, with 17 bases between.

The chain recombines TRBV28 with TRBJ1-2; no definite D call. CDR3 length: 15 amino acids. The V gene lost 2 bases and the J gene lost 2 bases, with 12 bases spanning the gap. Germline values: CDR1 MDHEN, CDR2 SYDVKM. The CDR3 here is CASSLPGSQNYGYTF. In DNA form, the CDR3 reads TGTGCCAGCAGTTTACCAGGCAGTCAGAACTATGGCTACACCTTC.